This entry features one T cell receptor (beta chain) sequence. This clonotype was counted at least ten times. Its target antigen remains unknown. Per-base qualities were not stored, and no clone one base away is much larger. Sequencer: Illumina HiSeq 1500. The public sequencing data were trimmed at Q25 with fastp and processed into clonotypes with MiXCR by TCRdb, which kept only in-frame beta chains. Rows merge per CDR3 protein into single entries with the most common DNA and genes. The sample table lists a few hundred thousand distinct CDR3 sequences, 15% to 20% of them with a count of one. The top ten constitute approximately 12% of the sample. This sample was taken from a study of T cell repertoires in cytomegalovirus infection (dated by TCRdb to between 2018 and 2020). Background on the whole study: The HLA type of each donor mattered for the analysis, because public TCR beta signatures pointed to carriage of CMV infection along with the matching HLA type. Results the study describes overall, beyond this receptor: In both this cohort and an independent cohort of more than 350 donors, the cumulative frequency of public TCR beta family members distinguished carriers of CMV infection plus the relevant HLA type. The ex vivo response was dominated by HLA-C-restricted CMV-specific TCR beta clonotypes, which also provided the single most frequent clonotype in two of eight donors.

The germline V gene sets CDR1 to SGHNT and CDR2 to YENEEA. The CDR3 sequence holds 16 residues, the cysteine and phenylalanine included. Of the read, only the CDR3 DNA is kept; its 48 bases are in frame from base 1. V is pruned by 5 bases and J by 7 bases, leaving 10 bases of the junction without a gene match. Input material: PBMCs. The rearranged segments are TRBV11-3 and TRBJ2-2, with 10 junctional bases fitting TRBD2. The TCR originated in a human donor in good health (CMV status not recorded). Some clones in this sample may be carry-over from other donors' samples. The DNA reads TGTGCCAGCAGCCGAATTAGCGGGGGGTCTGGCGGGGAGCTGTTTTTT. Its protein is CASSRISGGSGGELFF.